The sample holds many counts of the clone carrying this T cell receptor (beta chain). No antigen is known for it. This sample is drawn from a study of Graves' ophthalmopathy and Graves' hyperthyroidism. PBMCs had their origin in fresh peripheral blood (10 ml). Study-level results: Blood also held most thyroid clonotypes expanded above 0.001 frequency. A classifier, a 13-signature model, separated ophthalmopathy from stable hyperthyroidism with approximately 87% sensitivity and approximately 81% specificity.

This CDR3 region has 15 residues. The ends lost 3 bases at V and 3 bases at J; junction bases unmatched: 4. Germline V CDR1 and CDR2: SGHRS, YFSETQ. Amplification of TCR beta CDR3 regions used RNA transcripts. HTBI-primed RT-PCR formed the first round, and a multiplex PCR formed the second. In TCRdb, the multiplex PCR reads were re-called with MiXCR into one record per CDR3 protein. The profile shows some 380,000 distinct CDR3 sequences, roughly 15% of them singletons. V is TRBV5-1 and J is TRBJ2-2; 8 bases are shared with TRBD1. The receptor was isolated from a woman between 18 and 29 years old with stable Graves' hyperthyroidism. Sequencing was done on a sample of peripheral blood. The DNA of the CDR3 is TGCGCCAGCAGCTACCTGACAGGGGACACCGGGGAGCTGTTTTTT. Translating it yields CASSYLTGDTGELFF.